What follows are 13 T cell receptor beta chains derived from one specimen sequenced in a study of cytomegalovirus exposure and HLA in healthy donors. Some clones are missing from TCRdb's copy, which holds only in-frame ones; the method was immunoSEQ multiplex PCR. The table lists 90,000 to 150,000 clones, approximately 87% of them singletons. Sequenced material: PBMCs. The receptors here all came from a woman aged 18 to 35 in good health and CMV-seropositive.

This chain joins TRBV4-3 and TRBJ2-7, with 11 bases that match TRBD1. The CDR3 runs to 16 residues. CDR1 LGHNA and CDR2 YSLEER come from the germline V gene. J was trimmed by 1 base and V by 3 bases; bases with no gene match: 5. The CDR3 spells CASSHGTGGNSYEQYF. CDR3 DNA: TGCGCCAGCAGCCACGGGACAGGGGGGAATTCCTACGAGCAGTACTTC.

The rearrangement joins TRBV10-2 to TRBJ2-3; 8 nucleotides align to TRBD2. Germline CDR1 reads WSHSY; CDR2 reads SAAADI. The CDR3 has 14 residues. Trimming took 6 bases from V and 4 from J; bases not matched to a gene: 6. The CDR3 here is CASRSGRSADTQYF. DNA for the CDR3: TGCGCCAGCAGAAGCGGGAGAAGTGCAGATACGCAGTATTTT.

V and J are TRBV5-1 and TRBJ1-1; D possibly corresponds to TRBD1 (5 bases). This CDR3 has 13 residues. Germline V gene lookup returns CDR1 SGHRS and CDR2 YFSETQ. The V end was cut by 0 bases, the J end by 3 bases, with 6 bases between. Here the CDR3 reads CASSLDRYTEAFF. CDR3 bases: TGCGCCAGCAGCTTGGACAGGTACACTGAAGCTTTCTTT.

The genes are TRBV15 and TRBJ2-7; D gene uncertain. V shed 1 base and J shed 4 bases, with 14 bases lying between them. The CDR3 covers 15 residues. The V gene's germline CDR1 is LNHNV and CDR2 YYDKDF (reference sequence). For the CDR3, the DNA is TGTGCCACCAGCAGAGGGGCCCCGTTAACTTACGAGCAGTACTTC. Residues: CATSRGAPLTYEQYF.

The rearrangement uses TRBV7-2 and TRBJ2-1; 15 bases agree with TRBD2. V dropped 2 bases and J dropped 7; count of bases not matched to a gene: 3. This CDR3 spans 16 amino acids. Per the germline V gene, CDR1 is SGHTA and CDR2 is FQGNSA. CDR3 coding DNA: TGTGCCAGCAGCTTAATAGGGACTAGCGGGAGGAATGAGCAGTTCTTC. Protein: CASSLIGTSGRNEQFF.

V gene TRBV28 combines with J gene TRBJ1-2; D is unresolved. Germline V gives CDR1 MDHEN, CDR2 SYDVKM. V lost 6 bases and J 2 bases, leaving 13 bases between the germline ends. CDR3 length: 14 amino acids. CDR3 in amino acids: CASRPPARNYGYTF. CDR3 coding DNA: TGTGCCAGCAGACCCCCCGCGCGGAACTATGGCTACACCTTC.

V gene TRBV2 combines with J gene TRBJ1-6; 7 bases fit TRBD1. The CDR3 contains 15 residues. CDR1 is SNHLY, CDR2 FYNNEI, per germline. J lost 0 bases, V lost 7 bases, and 3 bases had no gene match. CDR3 in DNA: TGTGCCAGCACCGGACAGGACTCCTATAATTCACCCCTCCACTTT. This codes for CASTGQDSYNSPLHF.

The V gene is TRBV6-5, the J gene TRBJ2-2, with D maybe TRBD2 (6 bases). The CDR3 totals 15 residues. The germline V and J ends were trimmed by 0 bases and 2 bases, with 7 bases remaining between them. CDR1 and CDR2 from the germline V gene are MNHEY and SVGAGI. CDR3 loop: CASSYSGGNTGELFF. For the CDR3, the DNA is TGTGCCAGCAGTTACTCGGGGGGAAACACCGGGGAGCTGTTTTTT.

CDR3 nucleotides: TGTGCCAGCAGCGTAGGACTAGGTAGCTCCTACGAGCAGTACTTC. Its translation: CASSVGLGSSYEQYF. The chain uses TRBV9 and TRBJ2-7; D is possibly TRBD2 (6 bases). CDR1 SGDLS and CDR2 YYNGEE come from the germline V gene. V was cut by 0 bases and J by 0 bases, with 10 bases left in between. This CDR3 is 15 amino acids long.

V usage is TRBV6-6 and J usage is TRBJ2-5, with a possible D match to TRBD2 (7 bases). Trimming removed 8 bases at V and 5 bases at J, with 15 bases between. The CDR3 consists of 13 residues. Germline lookup yields CDR1 MNHNY and CDR2 SVGAGI (reference sequence). The CDR3 sequence: CASGGGGLETQYF. CDR3 nucleotide sequence: TGTGCCAGCGGAGGGGGGGGGCTGGAGACCCAGTACTTC.

The CDR3 nucleotides are TGCAGCGTTGTAGGACAGCTCAACTATGGCTACACCTTC. Translating it yields CSVVGQLNYGYTF. The chain recombines TRBV29-1 with TRBJ1-2; the D gene is possibly TRBD1 (6 bases). Trimming removed 4 bases from V and 2 bases from J, with 11 bases in between. This CDR3 has 13 amino acids. Germline CDR1 SQVTM, CDR2 ANQGSEA.

This chain links TRBV5-1 with TRBJ2-7, with TRBD1 matching over 9 bases. V lost 0 bases and J lost 1; bases outside the gene matches: 5. Germline V lookup: CDR1 SGHRS, CDR2 YFSETQ. The CDR3 is 16 amino acids. The CDR3 DNA follows: TGCGCCAGCAGCTTGGTCACCGGGACAGGGTCCTACGAGCAGTACTTC. It encodes CASSLVTGTGSYEQYF. Full variable domain (remainder filled in from reference TRBV5-1 and TRBJ2-7): KAGVTQTPRYLIKTRGQQVTLSCSPISGHRSVSWYQQTPGQGLQFLFEYFSETQRNKGNFPGRFSGRQFSNSRSEMNVSTLELGDSALYLCASSLVTGTGSYEQYFGPGTRLTVT.

J is TRBJ1-1 and V is TRBV6-5; TRBD1 matches at 9 bases. The CDR3 extends over 15 amino acids. V gave up 7 bases and J gave up 6 bases; unmatched junction bases: 12. Germline CDR1 and CDR2: MNHEY and SVGAGI. DNA for the CDR3: TGTGCCAGCAATGGATACAGGGGGCGGGGACCTGAAGCTTTCTTT. Protein sequence: CASNGYRGRGPEAFF.